This note documents a single T cell receptor (beta chain) sequence. The data belong to a study of metastatic and nonmetastatic thyroid tumors. Until they underwent thyroid surgery, no patient had received any treatment. In the authors' workflow: The distant-metastasis classifier for papillary thyroid cancer was built from CDR3 differences across clinicopathological groups. With MiXCR, TCRdb called clones anew from the PCR reads. TCRdb's processing, not the authors', yielded these V and J calls. The sample shows approximately 25,000 clones, roughly 17% of them seen only once. The sequenced sample was blood. The source of this sequence is a male donor with papillary thyroid cancer or a benign thyroid nodule (not recorded which). Some clones in this sample may be carry-over from other donors' samples.

CDR3 region: CASSLGRGEFEPLYF. The DNA of the CDR3 is TGTGCCAGCAGCCTCGGGCGGGGCGAGTTCGAGCCCTTATATTTT. The rearrangement joins TRBV13 to TRBJ1-3, with D possibly TRBD1 on 5 matching bases. V lost 5 bases to trimming and J lost 14 bases, with 25 bases between them. Germline CDR1 is PRHDT and CDR2 is FYEKMQ (reference sequence). The CDR3 is 15 residues long.